Described below is a single TCR beta chain sequence and its context. Here immunoSEQ multiplex PCR was the method, and the copy in TCRdb shows in-frame clones only, minus some. The table lists tens of thousands of clones, about 86% of them singletons, with nearly 25% in the top ten. Per germline, CDR1 MNHEY and CDR2 SVGEGT. Trimming pared 4 bases from V and 2 bases from J, leaving 15 bases between. The CDR3 has 15 amino acids. The source of the sample is a study of blood T cell repertoires in COVID-19. At the level of the study: COVID-19 samples collected from the United States, Italy and Spain covered acute and convalescent phases.

The sequencing sample was made of peripheral blood. The clonotype comes from a human donor with acute or convalescent COVID-19. The donor label of this sample is uncertain. This chain links TRBV6-2 or TRBV6-3 with TRBJ2-7; no definite D call. DNA for the CDR3: TGTGCCAGCAGTTTACTTCGAAACGCACCCTACGAGCAGTACTTC. This sequence encodes CASSLLRNAPYEQYF.